One and the same sample provided the 5 T cell receptor beta chains below, sequenced in a study of identical twins (dated by TCRdb to the mid-2010s). Libraries were built with 5' RACE. TCRdb lists the instrument as Illumina HiSeq 2000. TCRdb trimmed public reads at Q25 via fastp, called clones via MiXCR and kept in-frame beta chains. Records with the same CDR3 protein are collapsed into one entry carrying the most frequent genes and DNA. Here the sample has around 250,000 distinct CDR3 sequences; around 8% occur a single time. The biggest ten clones account for less than 4% of the sample. These data also formed part of another study, on yellow fever vaccine responses in identical twins.

Sequencing was carried out using CD8+ T cells sorted from blood. The source of these receptors is a young woman in good health.

This clonotype was recorded at least ten times. The chain joins TRBV7-3 to TRBJ2-3; D remains unclear. CDR1 is SGHTA and CDR2 is FQGTGA in the germline V gene. This CDR3 is 15 amino acids long. Trimming took off 2 bases at V and 0 bases at J, with 9 bases between the two ends. Here the CDR3 reads CASSLGLISTDTQYF. DNA of the CDR3: TGTGCCAGCAGCTTAGGCCTCATTAGCACAGATACGCAGTATTTT.

A few counts support this clonotype. This chain uses TRBV24-1 with TRBJ2-1; 10 bases are a match to TRBD2. Looked up from germline, CDR1 is KGHDR and CDR2 is SFDVKD. This CDR3 comprises 16 residues. J gave up 9 bases and V 0 bases, and 7 bases lay outside the gene matches. The CDR3, as DNA: TGTGCCACCAGTGATTTGCCGACCCTAGCGGGAGCTGAGCAGTTCTTC. This sequence encodes CATSDLPTLAGAEQFF.

The chain uses TRBV24-1 and TRBJ2-1; 7 bases are shared with TRBD1. V lost 4 bases, J lost 8 bases, and 7 bases stayed unmatched. CDR3 length: 14 amino acids. Germline CDR1 KGHDR, CDR2 SFDVKD. The CDR3 loop reads CATSEPTGNHEQFF. CDR3 bases: TGTGCCACCAGTGAACCGACAGGGAACCATGAGCAGTTCTTC.

A few counts support this clonotype. The J gene is TRBJ2-4, the V gene TRBV20-1; D gene ambiguous. The V and J ends lost 0 bases and 5 bases respectively, with 8 bases between them. The germline gives CDR1 DFQATT, CDR2 SNEGSKA (reference sequence). The CDR3 spans 13 residues. The CDR3 protein is CSAREVGENIQYF. The CDR3 coding sequence is TGCAGTGCTAGAGAAGTCGGAGAAAACATTCAGTACTTC.

CDR3 DNA: TGCAGTGCTACCTCAGGGGACCCCTCCTACAATGAGCAGTTCTTC. Its translation is CSATSGDPSYNEQFF. The V call is TRBV20-1, the J call TRBJ2-1; possible D gene TRBD1, 6 bases. The V end lost 4 bases, the J end lost 0 bases, and 13 bases lay between the germline ends. The germline V gene has CDR1 DFQATT and CDR2 SNEGSKA (reference sequence). The length of the CDR3 is 15 residues.